The 23 T cell receptor beta chains below all came from one sample that was sequenced in a study of beta chain features in type 1 diabetes. Findings and limits, study-wide: When Type 1 diabetes patients were examined, their TCRB CDR3s proved moderately but significantly shorter in all four CD4+ subsets.

Since all of the isolated RNA was reverse transcribed, expressed TCRB transcripts were what got sequenced. Libraries were prepared by immunoSEQ multiplex PCR; TCRdb keeps only in-frame clonotypes and omits some of them. The table includes roughly 70,000 clones, roughly 49% detected once. Antigens for these TCRs are unknown. Material: central memory CD4+ T cells from blood. The receptors stem from a young man with type 1 diabetes.

This clone occurred a few times. J is TRBJ1-2 and V is TRBV9, with D unclear. This CDR3 is 15 amino acids long. Trimming stripped 0 bases from V and 6 bases from J, with 15 bases between. Looked up from germline, CDR1 is SGDLS and CDR2 is YYNGEE. The CDR3 loop is CASSVGVGSGNGYTF. The CDR3 nucleotides read TGTGCCAGCAGCGTAGGAGTCGGGTCGGGAAATGGCTACACCTTC. The variable domain in full, with the rest retrieved from reference TRBV9 and TRBJ1-2, is DSGVTQTPKHLITATGQRVTLRCSPRSGDLSVYWYQQSLDQGLQFLIQYYNGEERAKGNILERFSAQQFPDLHSELNLSSLELGDSALYFCASSVGVGSGNGYTFGSGTRLTVV.

This chain joins TRBV27 and TRBJ2-7, with 10 nucleotides matching TRBD1. Germline CDR1 MNHEY, CDR2 SMNVEV (reference sequence). The CDR3 covers 15 residues. V gave up 6 bases and J gave up 3 bases; unmatched junction bases: 8. The CDR3 bases are TGTGCCAGCAGACGACAGGGGGCTATCGGCTACGAGCAGTACTTC. Its protein product is CASRRQGAIGYEQYF.

Here the CDR3 DNA reads TGTGCCAGCAGGGACCGGGAAAGAGGTGCGGATACGCAGTATTTT. Its translation is CASRDRERGADTQYF. This chain joins TRBV2 and TRBJ2-3; the D gene is possibly TRBD2 (5 bases). Trimming cost V 6 bases and J 6 bases, with 19 bases left between them. The germline V gene has CDR1 SNHLY and CDR2 FYNNEI. The CDR3 is 15 residues long.

This clone was detected a few times. The chain recombines TRBV5-1 with TRBJ2-3, with D possibly being TRBD2 (6 bases). The CDR3 consists of 15 residues. Germline-derived CDR1 and CDR2 are SGHRS and YFSETQ. Trimming removed 1 base at V and 1 base at J, with 10 bases between. CDR3 sequence (DNA): TGCGCCAGCAGCTTGAGGACGGGGGGCACAGATACGCAGTATTTT. Encoded protein: CASSLRTGGTDTQYF.

J is TRBJ1-2 and V is TRBV6-5, with 8 bases aligning to TRBD1. The CDR3 is 15 amino acids. Trimming took 4 bases from V and 3 from J; bases not matched to a gene: 7. Germline lookup yields CDR1 MNHEY and CDR2 SVGAGI. The CDR3 DNA is TGTGCCAGCAGTTCCCGACAGGGGAGGGACTATGGCTACACCTTC. Residues: CASSSRQGRDYGYTF.

This chain connects TRBV2 to TRBJ2-5; 9 bases are shared with TRBD2. Trimming took 1 base from V and 9 from J; bases not matched to a gene: 3. Germline V lookup: CDR1 SNHLY, CDR2 FYNNEI. This CDR3 is built from 13 residues. The DNA for the CDR3 is TGTGCCAGCAGTGAAGTAGCGGGAGTGGCCCAGTACTTC. Its protein product is CASSEVAGVAQYF. Variable domain in full (rest from reference TRBV2 and TRBJ2-5): EPEVTQTPSHQVTQMGQEVILRCVPISNHLYFYWYRQILGQKVEFLVSFYNNEISEKSEIFDDQFSVERPDGSNFTLKIRSTKLEDSAMYFCASSEVAGVAQYFGPGTRLLVL.

This sequence joins TRBV2 and TRBJ1-1; no reliable D call. V was clipped by 1 base and J by 2 bases, with 8 bases between them. There are 14 residues in the CDR3. The V gene's germline CDR1 is SNHLY and CDR2 FYNNEI. The CDR3 DNA reads as TGTGCCAGCAGTGAAGAGACTGTAAACACTGAAGCTTTCTTT. This encodes CASSEETVNTEAFF.

The table lists this clone with a few counts. This chain joins TRBV30 and TRBJ2-2; 8 positions agree with TRBD1. CDR3 length equals 14 residues. Losses at the gene ends were 2 bases for V and 5 bases for J; bases not matched to a gene: 4. Germline V gives CDR1 GTSNPN, CDR2 SVGIG (reference sequence). CDR3 sequence reads: CAWSRRGRTGELFF. In nucleotides, the CDR3 is TGTGCCTGGAGTCGCAGGGGGCGGACCGGGGAGCTGTTTTTT.

There are a few counts of this clone. The V gene is TRBV7-2, the J gene TRBJ2-3; D remains unclear. CDR3 length equals 14 residues. Germline CDR1 is SGHTA and CDR2 is FQGNSA. V shed 5 bases and J shed 0 bases, with 9 bases lying between them. The CDR3 region is CASSPSPSTDTQYF. DNA for the CDR3: TGTGCCAGCAGCCCAAGCCCTAGCACAGATACGCAGTATTTT.

The V gene is TRBV7-9, the J gene TRBJ2-4; D is possibly TRBD1 (6 bases). CDR3 length: 15 residues. V lost 5 bases, J lost 0 bases, and 11 bases lay in between. Germline lookup yields CDR1 SEHNR and CDR2 FQNEAQ (reference sequence). The CDR3 DNA is TGTGCCAGCAGCCCCGGACAGCTAGCCAAAAACATTCAGTACTTC. Its protein is CASSPGQLAKNIQYF.

This sequence joins TRBV2 and TRBJ1-1, with TRBD1 as a possible D gene (5 bases). V was pared by 4 bases and J by 7 bases, with 16 bases between. Per the germline V gene, CDR1 is SNHLY and CDR2 is FYNNEI. This CDR3 comprises 14 residues. In DNA form, the CDR3 reads TGTGCCAGCAGTGCGGGACTTTTCGTAGGTGAAGCTTTCTTT. Translated: CASSAGLFVGEAFF.

This clone was observed a few times. The genes are TRBV29-1 and TRBJ2-3; 13 bases align to TRBD2. From germline, CDR1 is SQVTM and CDR2 ANQGSEA. This CDR3 region has 14 residues. V lost 6 bases, J lost 5 bases, and 5 bases stayed unmatched. The CDR3 DNA is TGCAGCGTGCAACTAGCGGGGGGGCGAGATACGCAGTATTTT. Amino acid sequence: CSVQLAGGRDTQYF.

Points on this clone: Distinct nucleotide sequences in the sample also encode this CDR3. The gene calls are TRBV10-3 and TRBJ2-1; 14 bases are shared with TRBD2. This CDR3 region has 17 residues. The V gene end was trimmed by 6 bases and the J gene end by 0 bases; junction bases not matched to a gene: 4. CDR1 and CDR2 from the germline V gene are ENHRY and SYGVKD. The CDR3 DNA follows: TGTGCCATCAGCCTGACTAGCGGGGGGGCCTCCTACAATGAGCAGTTCTTC. Translated, it gives CAISLTSGGASYNEQFF.

The V and J genes are TRBV5-6 and TRBJ2-2, with D possibly being TRBD1 (5 bases). Trimming stripped 2 bases from V and 1 base from J, with 9 bases between. The germline gives CDR1 SGHDT, CDR2 YYEEEE. The CDR3 is 15 amino acids. The CDR3 bases are TGTGCCAGCAGCTTAACCAGGGAGAACACCGGGGAGCTGTTTTTT. Translation: CASSLTRENTGELFF.

The gene calls are TRBV7-8 and TRBJ2-3, with 9 bases fitting TRBD2. Germline assignment: CDR1 SGHVS and CDR2 FQNEAQ. Unmatched junction bases numbered 12, after V lost 6 bases and J lost 5 bases. CDR3 length equals 16 residues. Here the CDR3 reads CASRLRLSGSLDTQYF. CDR3 nucleotide sequence: TGTGCCAGCAGGTTACGGCTTAGCGGGAGTTTAGATACGCAGTATTTT.

The chain carries TRBV7-2 and TRBJ2-5; a weak D match, TRBD1 (6 bases). From germline, CDR1 is SGHTA and CDR2 FQGNSA. The ends were cut back, 6 bases at V and 2 bases at J, with 16 bases in the middle. The CDR3 covers 15 residues. DNA of the CDR3: TGTGCCAGCAGTTCAGGGGAAGTATGGCAAGAGACCCAGTACTTC. This translates into CASSSGEVWQETQYF.

The CDR3 loop reads CASSLIYQRVGEQYF. CDR3 DNA sequence: TGTGCCAGCAGCTTAATCTACCAGCGGGTGGGGGAGCAGTACTTC. The J gene is TRBJ2-7, the V gene TRBV13; tentative D call: TRBD2 (6 bases). Trimming removed 2 bases from V and 7 bases from J, with 18 bases in between. Germline V lookup: CDR1 PRHDT, CDR2 FYEKMQ (reference sequence). The CDR3 has 15 amino acids.

The chain combines TRBV5-4 with TRBJ2-3; TRBD1 agrees at 8 bases. The CDR3 contains 15 residues. Trimming removed 0 bases from V and 7 bases from J; junction bases left unmatched: 7. CDR1 and CDR2 from the germline V gene are SGHNT and YYREEE (reference sequence). In DNA form, the CDR3 reads TGTGCCAGCAGCTTGGGACAGGGGTCGGTGTATACGCAGTATTTT. Residues: CASSLGQGSVYTQYF.

This chain uses TRBV14 with TRBJ2-4, with 7 nucleotides matching TRBD1. The CDR3 spans 15 residues. V lost 4 bases to trimming and J lost 10 bases; unmatched junction nucleotides: 13. From germline, CDR1 is SGHDN and CDR2 FVKESK. CDR3 in amino acids: CASSLTGAAKGIQYF. The CDR3 DNA sequence: TGTGCCAGCAGCCTCACAGGGGCGGCCAAAGGAATTCAGTACTTC.

The table lists this clone with a count of one. This sequence joins TRBV10-3 and TRBJ2-3; D might be TRBD1 (5 bases). Germline V gene sequence: CDR1 ENHRY, CDR2 SYGVKD. V was trimmed by 3 bases and J by 1 base, leaving 8 bases between them. The CDR3 has 14 residues. The CDR3 nucleotides read TGTGCCATCAGTGAACAGGTTGGCACAGATACGCAGTATTTT. It codes for CAISEQVGTDTQYF.

CDR3 sequence reads: CASLVKLNTGELFF. The CDR3 DNA reads TGTGCCAGCTTAGTTAAATTGAACACCGGGGAGCTGTTTTTT. The chain combines TRBV6-1 with TRBJ2-2; D remains unclear. The V and J ends lost 8 bases and 1 base respectively, with 11 bases between them. This CDR3 has 14 amino acids. Per the germline V gene, CDR1 is MNHNS and CDR2 is SASEGT.

In nucleotides, the CDR3 is TGTGCCAGCAGCTTAAGGACAGGAGTCTCTGGGGCCAACGTCCTGACTTTC. This translates into CASSLRTGVSGANVLTF. The rearrangement links TRBV13 to TRBJ2-6, with 7 bases that match TRBD1. CDR3 length: 17 residues. V gave up 2 bases and J gave up 0 bases; unmatched junction bases: 4. Germline V gives CDR1 PRHDT, CDR2 FYEKMQ (reference sequence).

The V and J genes are TRBV5-1 and TRBJ1-2; 7 nucleotides line up with TRBD1. Germline V gene lookup returns CDR1 SGHRS and CDR2 YFSETQ. The V gene end was trimmed by 4 bases and the J gene end by 7 bases; junction bases not matched to a gene: 10. The CDR3 is made up of 14 amino acids. The CDR3 bases are TGCGCCAGCAGCGCGTCAACAGGGGAACTTGGCTACACCTTC. Its translation: CASSASTGELGYTF.